This T cell receptor (beta chain) is from a study of T cells in Graves' hyperthyroidism and ophthalmopathy. RNA transcripts yielded amplified TCR beta CDR3 regions. Carried out on the TCR CDR3, a first-round RT-PCR used the HTBI primer set. Using its own MiXCR run on the multiplex PCR reads, TCRdb lists one record per CDR3 protein. The top ten clones hold around an eighth of a sample with 700,000 or so distinct CDR3 sequences, 14% of them seen once. Cells are PBMCs isolated from about 10 ml of fresh blood. Study observations and caveats: Through a model of 13 V-J features, ophthalmopathy was separated from stable hyperthyroidism.

The V end lost 6 bases, the J end lost 6 bases, and 15 bases lay between the germline ends. This CDR3 is 14 amino acids long. CDR1 and CDR2 from the germline V gene are MDHEN and SYDVKM. In this sample, this clonotype turned up many times. The antigen remains undetermined. Material: blood. The chain recombines TRBV28 with TRBJ2-1, with unresolved D. The sequence was obtained from a woman between 50 and 59 years old with Graves' ophthalmopathy. CDR3 DNA sequence: TGTGCCAGCAGATCCTCCTTGCGCTCCAATGAGCAGTTCTTC. Residues: CASRSSLRSNEQFF.